Each of the 27 T cell receptor beta chains below was sequenced from the same sample in a study of blood T cell repertoires in COVID-19. Libraries were prepared by immunoSEQ multiplex PCR; TCRdb keeps only in-frame clonotypes and omits some of them. This sample carries about 210,000 clones, about four fifths of them seen once, and the ten largest clones take 7.5% to 9%. Material: peripheral blood. These receptors were taken from a woman between 45 and 65 years old with acute or convalescent COVID-19.

The CDR3 DNA follows: TGCGCCAGCAGCCTGACAGGGGAAAGCACAGATACGCAGTATTTT. It encodes CASSLTGESTDTQYF. This chain uses TRBV5-1 with TRBJ2-3, with 8 bases matching TRBD1. Germline V gene sequence: CDR1 SGHRS, CDR2 YFSETQ. The J segment lost 0 bases and the V segment lost 4 bases, leaving 4 bases of the junction unmatched. The CDR3 runs 15 residues.

This chain links TRBV27 with TRBJ1-2; D is unresolved. CDR3 size: 16 residues. Trimming pared 1 base from V and 6 bases from J, leaving 18 bases between. Germline lookup yields CDR1 MNHEY and CDR2 SMNVEV (reference sequence). In DNA, the CDR3 is TGTGCCAGCAGTTTATTAGGCATCGGGAATGGAAATGGCTACACCTTC. It codes for CASSLLGIGNGNGYTF.

This clone was found once. This chain uses TRBV7-6 with TRBJ2-7; D may be TRBD2 (6 bases). Germline-derived CDR1 and CDR2 are SGHVS and FNYEAQ. The germline V and J ends were trimmed by 3 bases and 1 base, with 10 bases remaining between them. The CDR3 is 14 amino acids. CDR3 sequence: CASSLGLDSYEQYF. CDR3 sequence (DNA): TGTGCCAGCAGCTTGGGACTTGATTCCTACGAGCAGTACTTC.

The chain uses TRBV6-5 and TRBJ2-7; 11 nucleotides align to TRBD1. Germline lookup yields CDR1 MNHEY and CDR2 SVGAGI. V lost 6 bases to trimming and J lost 3 bases; unmatched junction nucleotides: 7. This CDR3 is 15 amino acids long. The CDR3 is CASRLGGQGDYEQYF. For the CDR3, the DNA is TGTGCCAGCAGATTGGGGGGACAGGGGGACTACGAGCAGTACTTC.

The chain couples TRBV14 to TRBJ2-5; D is possibly TRBD1 (6 bases). CDR3 size: 18 residues. Between the trimmed V and J ends, which lost 4 bases and 4 bases, there was a span of 25 bases. The germline gives CDR1 SGHDN, CDR2 FVKESK. The DNA for the CDR3 is TGTGCCAGCAGCCGAGGACAGTGGCAGGGCCCCCGAGGAGAGACCCAGTACTTC. It encodes CASSRGQWQGPRGETQYF.

This chain uses TRBV20-1 with TRBJ1-4; possibly TRBD1 for D (6 bases). The CDR3 covers 11 residues. Germline lookup yields CDR1 DFQATT and CDR2 SNEGSKA (reference sequence). V lost 6 bases, J lost 8 bases, and 10 bases lay in between. CDR3 in amino acids: CSARQGEKLFF. The CDR3 nucleotides read TGCAGTGCGAGGCAGGGGGAAAAACTGTTTTTT.

This chain joins TRBV19 and TRBJ2-1; 8 bases agree with TRBD2. Unmatched junction bases numbered 4, after V lost 6 bases and J lost 0 bases. CDR1 is LNHDA, CDR2 SQIVND, per germline (reference sequence). CDR3 length: 15 amino acids. DNA for the CDR3: TGTGCCAGTAGCCCAAGCGGGAGCTCCTACAATGAGCAGTTCTTC. Translated: CASSPSGSSYNEQFF.

V is TRBV5-1 and J is TRBJ2-7, with a weak D call TRBD1 (6 bases). The germline V and J ends were trimmed by 1 base and 3 bases, with 14 bases remaining between them. Per the germline V gene, CDR1 is SGHRS and CDR2 is YFSETQ. CDR3 length equals 15 residues. CDR3 coding DNA: TGCGCCAGCAGCTTGTCCCCCGGACAGAACTACGAGCAGTACTTC. This gives the protein CASSLSPGQNYEQYF. Full variable domain (missing parts from reference TRBV5-1 and TRBJ2-7): KAGVTQTPRYLIKTRGQQVTLSCSPISGHRSVSWYQQTPGQGLQFLFEYFSETQRNKGNFPGRFSGRQFSNSRSEMNVSTLELGDSALYLCASSLSPGQNYEQYFGPGTRLTVT.

The genes are TRBV19 and TRBJ2-3; TRBD2 aligns across 8 bases. This CDR3 spans 14 amino acids. Germline V gene data show CDR1 as LNHDA and CDR2 as SQIVND (reference sequence). Unmatched junction bases numbered 5, after V lost 7 bases and J lost 2 bases. The CDR3, as DNA: TGTGCCAGTACTAGCGGGTCTTCCACAGATACGCAGTATTTT. This sequence encodes CASTSGSSTDTQYF. The full variable domain, its missing parts supplied by reference TRBV19 and TRBJ2-3, is DGGITQSPKYLFRKEGQNVTLSCEQNLNHDAMYWYRQDPGQGLRLIYYSQIVNDFQKGDIAEGYSVSREKKESFPLTVTSAQKNPTAFYLCASTSGSSTDTQYFGPGTRLTVL.

The J gene is TRBJ2-7, the V gene TRBV4-1; 7 bases are shared with TRBD2. Trimming took 5 bases from V and 4 from J; bases not matched to a gene: 14. The germline V gene has CDR1 MGHRA and CDR2 YSYEKL. The length of the CDR3 is 16 residues. CDR3 in amino acids: CASSSGYGGSGYEQYF. CDR3 sequence (DNA): TGCGCCAGCAGCTCCGGATACGGCGGGAGCGGGTACGAGCAGTACTTC.

This chain joins TRBV7-8 and TRBJ2-2, with TRBD2 matching 11 bases. CDR3 length: 16 amino acids. Germline-derived CDR1 and CDR2 are SGHVS and FQNEAQ. With V trimmed by 3 bases and J by 5 bases, 5 bases remained unmatched. The CDR3 region has the DNA TGTGCCAGCAGCTTTAGCGGGAGGGCCCGAACCGGGGAGCTGTTTTTT. Amino acids: CASSFSGRARTGELFF.

The chain joins TRBV11-2 to TRBJ1-1, with D perhaps matching TRBD1 (5 bases). In germline, CDR1 is SGHAT, CDR2 FQNNGV. This CDR3 region has 14 residues. V was pared by 5 bases and J by 3 bases, with 13 bases between. In nucleotides, the CDR3 is TGTGCCAGCAGCGTGGGGCAGCAATACACTGAAGCTTTCTTT. Translation gives CASSVGQQYTEAFF.

V gene TRBV6-5 combines with J gene TRBJ2-7; 10 positions match TRBD2. V was pared by 9 bases and J by 6 bases, with 11 bases of the junction left unmatched. This CDR3 contains 14 residues. The germline V gene encodes CDR1 MNHEY and CDR2 SVGAGI. CDR3 amino acids: CASSSSGSVSEQYF. The DNA for the CDR3 is TGTGCCAGTAGCTCTAGCGGGAGCGTTTCCGAGCAGTACTTC.

The chain combines TRBV15 with TRBJ1-2; TRBD1 aligns across 11 bases. This CDR3 has 19 amino acids. Per the germline V gene, CDR1 is LNHNV and CDR2 is YYDKDF (reference sequence). V shed 0 bases and J 0 bases; nucleotides not matched to a gene: 9. In DNA, the CDR3 is TGTGCCACCAGCAGAGAGGACAGGGGGCTGGTTCACGCTAACTATGGCTACACCTTC. Translation: CATSREDRGLVHANYGYTF.

Written as DNA, the CDR3 is TGTGCCAGCAGTGACCCAACCGGGACACCCCAAGAGACCCAGTACTTC. This sequence encodes CASSDPTGTPQETQYF. The chain couples TRBV28 to TRBJ2-5; tentative D call: TRBD1 (6 bases). V lost 5 bases, J lost 1 base, and 17 bases lay in between. This CDR3 has 16 residues. Germline-derived CDR1 and CDR2 are MDHEN and SYDVKM. Using reference TRBV28 and TRBJ2-5 for the parts outside the CDR3, the full variable domain is DVKVTQSSRYLVKRTGEKVFLECVQDMDHENMFWYRQDPGLGLRLIYFSYDVKMKEKGDIPEGYSVSREKKERFSLILESASTNQTSMYLCASSDPTGTPQETQYFGPGTRLLVL.

This chain connects TRBV2 to TRBJ1-6, with TRBD1 as a possible D gene (6 bases). The CDR3 spans 13 residues. V was cut by 10 bases and J by 8 bases, with 15 bases left in between. Germline CDR1 is SNHLY and CDR2 is FYNNEI. The CDR3 sequence is CATRGGGYSPLHF. The DNA for the CDR3 is TGTGCCACCCGGGGAGGGGGATATTCACCCCTCCACTTT.

J is TRBJ1-6 and V is TRBV6-6; the D is unclear. The CDR3 consists of 13 residues. V was shortened by 8 bases and J by 7 bases, with 12 bases between the two germline ends. Germline values: CDR1 MNHNY, CDR2 SVGAGI (reference sequence). CDR3 loop: CASHGERNSPLHF. Written as DNA, the CDR3 is TGTGCCAGCCACGGGGAACGGAATTCACCCCTCCACTTT.

The chain combines TRBV9 with TRBJ2-2; no reliable D call. The CDR3 has 14 amino acids. V lost 3 bases to trimming and J lost 5 bases, with 11 bases between them. Germline lookup yields CDR1 SGDLS and CDR2 YYNGEE. This CDR3 is CASSGRVWTGELFF. CDR3 DNA: TGTGCCAGCAGCGGACGGGTTTGGACCGGGGAGCTGTTTTTT.

The V and J genes are TRBV16 and TRBJ2-7; 8 nucleotides line up with TRBD2. The length of the CDR3 is 14 residues. V was pared by 4 bases and J by 4 bases, with 6 bases of the junction left unmatched. Per germline, CDR1 KGHSY and CDR2 FQNENV. The CDR3 bases are TGTGCCAGCAGCCTAATCGGGGGGGCTTACGAGCAGTACTTC. Translating gives CASSLIGGAYEQYF.

There are a few counts of this clone. J is TRBJ2-1 and V is TRBV5-4; perhaps TRBD1 as D (6 bases). Germline-derived CDR1 and CDR2 are SGHNT and YYREEE (reference sequence). The CDR3 loop spans 16 amino acids. Trimming pared 4 bases from V and 4 bases from J, leaving 18 bases between. The CDR3 loop is CASSPGSTGQYNEQFF. The CDR3 DNA reads as TGTGCCAGCAGCCCGGGAAGTACAGGGCAATACAATGAGCAGTTCTTC.

V is TRBV5-5 and J is TRBJ1-5, with TRBD1 matching 8 bases. Germline trimming cut 2 bases from V and 5 bases from J; bases unmatched to any gene: 6. This CDR3 is 15 amino acids long. Germline V gene lookup returns CDR1 SGHKS and CDR2 YYEKEE (reference sequence). The CDR3 here is CASSFRQGYHQPQHF. Written as DNA, the CDR3 is TGTGCCAGCAGCTTTCGACAGGGGTATCATCAGCCCCAGCATTTT.

The chain carries TRBV24-1 and TRBJ1-1, with 9 bases fitting TRBD1. The CDR3 totals 14 residues. The junction had 3 bases not matched to a gene; V was cut back by 7 bases and J by 1 base. Germline CDR1 is KGHDR and CDR2 is SFDVKD. The CDR3 DNA sequence: TGTGCCACCAGAGAGACAGGGGGGAACACTGAAGCTTTCTTT. Residues: CATRETGGNTEAFF.

This rearrangement joins TRBV7-8 to TRBJ2-7, with 14 nucleotides matching TRBD2. The CDR3 has 17 residues. Germline V gene lookup returns CDR1 SGHVS and CDR2 FQNEAQ. The V and J ends lost 3 bases and 4 bases, in that order; junction bases with no gene match: 8. CDR3 coding DNA: TGTGCCAGCAGCTTGATTCTAGGACTAGCGGGAGGATACGAGCAGTACTTC. Translation gives CASSLILGLAGGYEQYF.

The chain is built from TRBV4-2 and TRBJ1-4, with D possibly being TRBD1 (6 bases). Between the trimmed V and J ends, which lost 3 bases and 5 bases, there was a span of 16 bases. The CDR3 runs 16 residues. Germline lookup yields CDR1 LGHNA and CDR2 YNFKEQ. Written as DNA, the CDR3 is TGTGCCAGCAGCCAGGGTGGTGGGCAGGGGAATGAAAAACTGTTTTTT. It is translated as CASSQGGGQGNEKLFF.

The J gene is TRBJ1-2, the V gene TRBV3-1 (or the pseudogene TRBV3-2); TRBD1 is a possible D gene (6 bases). Trimming took 4 bases from V and 7 from J, leaving 13 bases between them. Germline values: CDR1 LGHDT, CDR2 YNNKEL (reference sequence). This CDR3 region has 13 residues. CDR3 bases: TGTGCCAGCAGCCCTACCTTCAGGGGTGGCTACACCTTC. This encodes CASSPTFRGGYTF.

This rearrangement joins TRBV19 to TRBJ2-1; TRBD2 agrees at 12 bases. The ends lost 5 bases at V and 4 bases at J; junction bases unmatched: 6. CDR1 and CDR2 from the germline V gene are LNHDA and SQIVND (reference sequence). CDR3 length: 16 residues. The CDR3 DNA is TGTGCCAGTAGTTTACGGACTAGCGGGACTTACAATGAGCAGTTCTTC. Translated: CASSLRTSGTYNEQFF.

The chain employs TRBV2 and TRBJ2-7, with 10 bases that match TRBD1. Germline CDR1 reads SNHLY; CDR2 reads FYNNEI. Losses at the gene ends were 5 bases for V and 2 bases for J; bases not matched to a gene: 6. The length of the CDR3 is 15 residues. The CDR3 spells CASSTHGQGAYEQYF. The CDR3 coding sequence is TGTGCCAGCAGTACCCACGGACAGGGGGCCTACGAGCAGTACTTC.